The 6 T cell receptor beta chains given below trace back to one sample, sequenced in a study of T cell changes during pregnancy in multiple sclerosis. This table comes from immunoSEQ multiplex PCR, and its TCRdb copy is limited to in-frame clones, with some not included. The sample holds 55,000 to 85,000 clones, over 85% seen once. Sequences were derived from peripheral blood, sampled in the third trimester of pregnancy. The source of these receptors is a female donor with multiple sclerosis, enrolled in a pregnancy study.

This clone appeared once. The CDR3 loop is CASSLVAAGGLETQYF. In DNA form, the CDR3 reads TGTGCCAGCAGCTTAGTCGCAGCGGGAGGGCTGGAGACCCAGTACTTC. The rearrangement joins TRBV11-2 to TRBJ2-5, with 10 bases that match TRBD2. Germline CDR1 is SGHAT and CDR2 is FQNNGV. V shed 1 base and J 5 bases; nucleotides not matched to a gene: 7. The CDR3 loop spans 16 amino acids. The full variable domain, its missing parts supplied by reference TRBV11-2 and TRBJ2-5, is EAGVAQSPRYKIIEKRQSVAFWCNPISGHATLYWYQQILGQGPKLLIQFQNNGVVDDSQLPKDRFSAERLKGVDSTLKIQPAKLEDSAVYLCASSLVAAGGLETQYFGPGTRLLVL.

CDR3 region: CASSSTRDRVNIQYF. CDR3 bases: TGTGCCAGCAGCTCCACGAGGGACAGGGTAAACATTCAGTACTTC. The V call is TRBV7-2, the J call TRBJ2-4, with 9 nucleotides matching TRBD1. Looked up from germline, CDR1 is SGHTA and CDR2 is FQGNSA. CDR3 length equals 15 residues. V gave up 4 bases and J gave up 6 bases; unmatched junction bases: 7.

This chain joins TRBV23-1 and TRBJ1-5; 9 nucleotides agree with TRBD1. Being an ORF, TRBV23-1 has a function that is uncertain. Trimming removed 5 bases from V and 8 bases from J; junction bases left unmatched: 10. The length of the CDR3 is 15 residues. CDR3 amino acids: CASSKTGQGPKPQHF. The CDR3 nucleotides are TGCGCCAGCAGTAAAACTGGACAGGGGCCTAAGCCCCAGCATTTT.

J is TRBJ2-1 and V is TRBV19; no reliable D call. V was clipped by 3 bases and J by 0 bases, with 12 bases between them. Germline CDR1 is LNHDA and CDR2 is SQIVND (reference sequence). The length of the CDR3 is 16 residues. The CDR3 nucleotides are TGTGCCAGTAGTATTGGGTGGCGGATCTCCTACAATGAGCAGTTCTTC. It specifies CASSIGWRISYNEQFF.

This rearrangement joins TRBV28 to TRBJ2-1, with 12 bases fitting TRBD2. Germline assignment: CDR1 MDHEN and CDR2 SYDVKM. With 7 bases clipped from V and 9 bases from J, the junction kept 13 bases outside the gene matches. The CDR3 length is 16 residues. The CDR3 region has the DNA TGTGCCAGCAACCCCCATACTAGCGGGAGGAGGGTTGAGCAGTTCTTC. Protein product: CASNPHTSGRRVEQFF.

J is TRBJ2-2 and V is TRBV12-5, with D unclear. Trimming pared 4 bases from V and 0 bases from J, leaving 9 bases between. Germline values: CDR1 LGHNT, CDR2 FRNRAP. The CDR3 has 15 residues. In nucleotides, the CDR3 is TGTGCTAGTGGTTACTCCGACACGAACACCGGGGAGCTGTTTTTT. This encodes CASGYSDTNTGELFF.